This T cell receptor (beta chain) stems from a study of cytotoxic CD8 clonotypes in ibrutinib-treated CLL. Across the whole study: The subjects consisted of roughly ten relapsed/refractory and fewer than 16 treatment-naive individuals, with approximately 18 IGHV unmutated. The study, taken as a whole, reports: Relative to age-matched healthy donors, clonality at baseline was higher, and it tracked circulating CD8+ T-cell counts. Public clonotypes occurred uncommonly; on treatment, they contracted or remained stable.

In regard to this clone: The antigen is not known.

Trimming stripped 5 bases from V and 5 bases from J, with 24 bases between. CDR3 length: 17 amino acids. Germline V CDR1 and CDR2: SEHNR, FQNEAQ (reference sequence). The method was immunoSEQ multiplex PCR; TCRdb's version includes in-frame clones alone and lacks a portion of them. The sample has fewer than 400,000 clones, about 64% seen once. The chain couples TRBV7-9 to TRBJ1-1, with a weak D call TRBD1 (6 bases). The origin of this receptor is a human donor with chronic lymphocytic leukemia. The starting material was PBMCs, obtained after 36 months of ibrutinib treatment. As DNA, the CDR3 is TGTGCCAGCAGCCTTCCGGCGGGGGGCCGAAAAGGGACTGAAGCTTTCTTT. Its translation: CASSLPAGGRKGTEAFF.